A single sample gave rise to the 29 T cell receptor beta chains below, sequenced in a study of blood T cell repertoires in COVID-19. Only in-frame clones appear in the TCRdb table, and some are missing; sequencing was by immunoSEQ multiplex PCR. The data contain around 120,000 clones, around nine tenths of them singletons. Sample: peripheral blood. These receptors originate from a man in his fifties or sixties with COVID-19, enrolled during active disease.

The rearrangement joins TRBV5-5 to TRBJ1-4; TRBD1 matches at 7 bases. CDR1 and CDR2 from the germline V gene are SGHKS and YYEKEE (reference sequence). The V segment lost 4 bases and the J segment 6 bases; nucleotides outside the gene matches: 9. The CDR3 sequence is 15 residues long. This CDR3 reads CASSAQQGRDEKLFF. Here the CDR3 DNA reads TGTGCCAGCAGCGCCCAACAGGGGAGAGATGAAAAACTGTTTTTT.

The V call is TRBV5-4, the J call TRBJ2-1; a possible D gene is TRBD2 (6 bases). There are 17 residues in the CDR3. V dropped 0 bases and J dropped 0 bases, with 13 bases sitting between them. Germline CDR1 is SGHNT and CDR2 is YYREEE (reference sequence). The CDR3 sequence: CASSLALWGDSYNEQFF. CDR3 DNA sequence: TGTGCCAGCAGCTTGGCATTATGGGGGGACTCCTACAATGAGCAGTTCTTC.

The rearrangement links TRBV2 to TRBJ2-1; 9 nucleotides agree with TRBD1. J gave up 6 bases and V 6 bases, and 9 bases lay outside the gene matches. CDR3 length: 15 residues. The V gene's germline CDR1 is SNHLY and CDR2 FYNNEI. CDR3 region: CASSMDRGTFNEQFF. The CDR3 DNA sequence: TGTGCCAGCAGCATGGACAGGGGAACTTTCAATGAGCAGTTCTTC. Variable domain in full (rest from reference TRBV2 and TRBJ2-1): EPEVTQTPSHQVTQMGQEVILRCVPISNHLYFYWYRQILGQKVEFLVSFYNNEISEKSEIFDDQFSVERPDGSNFTLKIRSTKLEDSAMYFCASSMDRGTFNEQFFGPGTRLTVL.

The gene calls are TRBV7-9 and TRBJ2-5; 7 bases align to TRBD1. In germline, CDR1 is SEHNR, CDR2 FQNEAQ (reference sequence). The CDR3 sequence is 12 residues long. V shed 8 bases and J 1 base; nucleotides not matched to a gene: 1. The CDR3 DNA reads TGTGCCAGCCAGGGGGTCCAAGAGACCCAGTACTTC. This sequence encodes CASQGVQETQYF.

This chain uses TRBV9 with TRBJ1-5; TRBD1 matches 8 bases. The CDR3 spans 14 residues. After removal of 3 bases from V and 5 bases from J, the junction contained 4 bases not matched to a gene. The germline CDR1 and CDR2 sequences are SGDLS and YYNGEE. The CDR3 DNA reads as TGTGCCAGCAGCGCCACGACAGGGGATCAGCCCCAGCATTTT. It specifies CASSATTGDQPQHF.

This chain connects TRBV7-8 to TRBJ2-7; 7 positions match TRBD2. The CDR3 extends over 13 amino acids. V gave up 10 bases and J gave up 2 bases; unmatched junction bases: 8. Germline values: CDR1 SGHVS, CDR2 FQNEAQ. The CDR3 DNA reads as TGTGCCACAAAACCGGGACTAACCTACGAGCAGTACTTC. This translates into CATKPGLTYEQYF.

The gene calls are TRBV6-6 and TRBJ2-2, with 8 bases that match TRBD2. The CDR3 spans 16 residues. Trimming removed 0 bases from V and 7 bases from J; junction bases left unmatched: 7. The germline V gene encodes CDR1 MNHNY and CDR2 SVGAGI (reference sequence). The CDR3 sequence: CASSYSWREVIGELFF. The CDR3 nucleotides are TGTGCCAGCAGTTACTCTTGGCGGGAGGTTATCGGGGAGCTGTTTTTT.

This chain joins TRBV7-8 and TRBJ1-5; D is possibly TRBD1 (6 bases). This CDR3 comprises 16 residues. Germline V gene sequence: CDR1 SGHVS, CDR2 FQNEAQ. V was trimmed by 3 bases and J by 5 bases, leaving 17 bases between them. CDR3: CASSFTFRGSDQPQHF. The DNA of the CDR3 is TGTGCCAGCAGCTTCACCTTCAGGGGTTCGGATCAGCCCCAGCATTTT.

Here the CDR3 DNA reads TGTGCCAGCAGTTTGGGACAGGGGATGAACACTGAAGCTTTCTTT. Protein product: CASSLGQGMNTEAFF. V usage is TRBV28 and J usage is TRBJ1-1; 10 nucleotides line up with TRBD1. The V and J ends lost 3 bases and 0 bases, in that order; junction bases with no gene match: 1. CDR3 size: 15 residues. CDR1 MDHEN and CDR2 SYDVKM come from the germline V gene.

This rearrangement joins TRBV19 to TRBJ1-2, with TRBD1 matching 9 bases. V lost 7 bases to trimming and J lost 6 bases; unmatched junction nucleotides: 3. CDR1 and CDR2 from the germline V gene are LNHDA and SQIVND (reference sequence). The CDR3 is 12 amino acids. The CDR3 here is CASIGDRDGYTF. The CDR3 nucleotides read TGTGCCAGTATCGGGGACAGGGATGGCTACACCTTC.

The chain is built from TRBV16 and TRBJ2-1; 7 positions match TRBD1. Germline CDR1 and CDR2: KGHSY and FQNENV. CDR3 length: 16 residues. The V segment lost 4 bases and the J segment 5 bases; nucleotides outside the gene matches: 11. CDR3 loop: CASSPDTGVGDNEQFF. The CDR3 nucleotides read TGTGCCAGCAGCCCTGATACAGGGGTAGGAGACAATGAGCAGTTCTTC.

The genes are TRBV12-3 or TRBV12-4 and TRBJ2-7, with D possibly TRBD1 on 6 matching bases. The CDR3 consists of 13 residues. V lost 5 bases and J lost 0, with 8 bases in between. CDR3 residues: CASSRDNSYEQYF. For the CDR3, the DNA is TGTGCCAGCAGTCGGGACAACTCCTACGAGCAGTACTTC.

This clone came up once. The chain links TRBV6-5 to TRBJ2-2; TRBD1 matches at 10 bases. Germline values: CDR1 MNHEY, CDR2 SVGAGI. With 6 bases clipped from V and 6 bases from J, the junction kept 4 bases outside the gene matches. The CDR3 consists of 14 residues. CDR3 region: CASRGGQGPGELFF. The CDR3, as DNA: TGTGCCAGCAGGGGGGGACAGGGGCCCGGGGAGCTGTTTTTT.

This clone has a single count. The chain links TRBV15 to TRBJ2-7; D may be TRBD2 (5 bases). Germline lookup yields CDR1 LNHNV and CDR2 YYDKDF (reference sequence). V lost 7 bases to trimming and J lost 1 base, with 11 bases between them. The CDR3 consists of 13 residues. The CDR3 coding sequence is TGTGCCACCACGGGGAGAGGGTCCTACGAGCAGTACTTC. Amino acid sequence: CATTGRGSYEQYF. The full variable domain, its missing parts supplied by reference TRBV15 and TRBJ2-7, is DAMVIQNPRYQVTQFGKPVTLSCSQTLNHNVMYWYQQKSSQAPKLLFHYYDKDFNNEADTPDNFQSRRPNTSFCFLDIRSPGLGDTAMYLCATTGRGSYEQYFGPGTRLTVT.

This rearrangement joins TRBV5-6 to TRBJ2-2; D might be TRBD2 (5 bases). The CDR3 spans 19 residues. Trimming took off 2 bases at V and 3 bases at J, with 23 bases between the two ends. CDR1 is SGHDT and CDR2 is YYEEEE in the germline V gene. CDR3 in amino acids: CASSFSLAKGSWDTGELFF. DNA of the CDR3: TGTGCCAGCAGCTTTAGTCTAGCTAAGGGAAGTTGGGACACCGGGGAGCTGTTTTTT.

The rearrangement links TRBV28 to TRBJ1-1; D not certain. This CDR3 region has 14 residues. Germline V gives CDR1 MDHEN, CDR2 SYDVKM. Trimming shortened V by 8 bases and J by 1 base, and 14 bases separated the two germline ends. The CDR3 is CASPLPLANTEAFF. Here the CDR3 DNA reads TGTGCCAGCCCTCTCCCGCTGGCGAACACTGAAGCTTTCTTT.

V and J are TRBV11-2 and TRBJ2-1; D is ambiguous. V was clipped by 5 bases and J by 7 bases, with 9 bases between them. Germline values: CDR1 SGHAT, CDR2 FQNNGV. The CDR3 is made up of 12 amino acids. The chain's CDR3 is CASSRSQNEQFF. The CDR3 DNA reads TGTGCCAGCAGCCGGTCCCAAAATGAGCAGTTCTTC.

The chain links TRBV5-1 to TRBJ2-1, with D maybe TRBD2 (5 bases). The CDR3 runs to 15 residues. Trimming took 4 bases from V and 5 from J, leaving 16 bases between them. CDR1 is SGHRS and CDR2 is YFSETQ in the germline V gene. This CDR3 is CASSTGPSRDNEQFF. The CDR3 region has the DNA TGCGCCAGCAGCACCGGACCGTCGAGGGACAATGAGCAGTTCTTC.

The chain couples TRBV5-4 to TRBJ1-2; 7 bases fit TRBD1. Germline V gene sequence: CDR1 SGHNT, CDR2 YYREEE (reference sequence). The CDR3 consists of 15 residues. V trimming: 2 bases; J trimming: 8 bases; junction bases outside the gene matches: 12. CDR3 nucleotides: TGTGCCAGCAGCTTCGCCGGACAGGTGGTGAAGGGCTACACCTTC. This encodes CASSFAGQVVKGYTF.

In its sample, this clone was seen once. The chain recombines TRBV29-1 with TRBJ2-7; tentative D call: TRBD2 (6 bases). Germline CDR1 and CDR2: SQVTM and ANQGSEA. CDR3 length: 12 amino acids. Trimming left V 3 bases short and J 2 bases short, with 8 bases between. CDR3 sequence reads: CSVEAGTYEQYF. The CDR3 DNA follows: TGCAGCGTTGAGGCGGGAACCTACGAGCAGTACTTC.

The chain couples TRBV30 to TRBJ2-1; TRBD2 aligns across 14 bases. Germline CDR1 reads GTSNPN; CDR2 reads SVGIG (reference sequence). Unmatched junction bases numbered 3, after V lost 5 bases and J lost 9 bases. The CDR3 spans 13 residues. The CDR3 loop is CAWVGLAGVEQFF. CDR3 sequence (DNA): TGTGCCTGGGTGGGACTAGCGGGAGTTGAGCAGTTCTTC.

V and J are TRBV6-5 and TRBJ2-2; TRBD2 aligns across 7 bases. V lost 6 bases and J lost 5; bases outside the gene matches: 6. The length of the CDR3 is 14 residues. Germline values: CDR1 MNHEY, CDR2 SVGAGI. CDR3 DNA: TGTGCCAGCAGATCCGGGACTACTACCGGGGAGCTGTTTTTT. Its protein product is CASRSGTTTGELFF.

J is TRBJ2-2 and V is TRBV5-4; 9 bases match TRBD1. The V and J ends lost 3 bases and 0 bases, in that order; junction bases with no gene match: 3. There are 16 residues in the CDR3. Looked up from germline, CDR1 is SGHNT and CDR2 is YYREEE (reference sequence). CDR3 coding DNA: TGTGCCAGCAGCTCATGGACAGGGGCGAACACCGGGGAGCTGTTTTTT. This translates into CASSSWTGANTGELFF.

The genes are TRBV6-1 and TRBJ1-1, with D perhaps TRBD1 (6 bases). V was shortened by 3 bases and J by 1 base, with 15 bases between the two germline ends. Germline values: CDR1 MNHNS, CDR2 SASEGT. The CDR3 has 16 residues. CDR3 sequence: CASSDQSTGANTEAFF. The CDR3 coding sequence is TGTGCCAGCAGTGACCAGTCGACAGGCGCGAACACTGAAGCTTTCTTT.

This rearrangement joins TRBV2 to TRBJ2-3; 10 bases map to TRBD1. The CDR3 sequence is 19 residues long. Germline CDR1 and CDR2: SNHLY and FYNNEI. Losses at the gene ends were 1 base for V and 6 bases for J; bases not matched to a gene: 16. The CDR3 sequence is CASSEDNRDRGPLRDTQYF. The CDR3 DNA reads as TGTGCCAGCAGTGAAGACAATCGGGACAGGGGACCCCTAAGGGATACGCAGTATTTT.

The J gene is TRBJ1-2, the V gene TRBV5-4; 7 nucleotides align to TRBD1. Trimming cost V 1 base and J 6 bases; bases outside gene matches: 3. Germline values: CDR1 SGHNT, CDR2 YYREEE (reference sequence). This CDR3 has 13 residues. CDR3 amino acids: CASSLTGADGYTF. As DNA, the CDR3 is TGTGCCAGCAGCTTGACAGGGGCGGATGGCTACACCTTC.

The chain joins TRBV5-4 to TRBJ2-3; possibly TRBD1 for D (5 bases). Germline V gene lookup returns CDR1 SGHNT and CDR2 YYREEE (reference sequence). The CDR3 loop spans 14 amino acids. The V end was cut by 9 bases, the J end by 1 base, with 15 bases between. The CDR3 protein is CATLKGVGTDTQYF. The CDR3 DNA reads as TGTGCCACCCTTAAAGGGGTTGGCACAGATACGCAGTATTTT.

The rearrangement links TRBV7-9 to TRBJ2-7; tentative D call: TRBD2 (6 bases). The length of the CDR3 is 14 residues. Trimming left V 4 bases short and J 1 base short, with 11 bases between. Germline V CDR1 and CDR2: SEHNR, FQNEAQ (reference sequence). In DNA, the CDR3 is TGTGCCAGCAGCTCGGGGGACGGTTCCTACGAGCAGTACTTC. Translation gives CASSSGDGSYEQYF. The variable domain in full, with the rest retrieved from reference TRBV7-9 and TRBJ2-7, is DTGVSQNPRHKITKRGQNVTFRCDPISEHNRLYWYRQTLGQGPEFLTYFQNEAQLEKSRLLSDRFSAERPKGSFSTLEIQRTEQGDSAMYLCASSSGDGSYEQYFGPGTRLTVT.

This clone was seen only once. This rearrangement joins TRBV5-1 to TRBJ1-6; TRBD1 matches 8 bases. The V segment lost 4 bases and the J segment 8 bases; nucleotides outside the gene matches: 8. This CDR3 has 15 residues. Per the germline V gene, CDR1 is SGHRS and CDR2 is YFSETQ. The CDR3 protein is CASSPRTGSDSPLHF. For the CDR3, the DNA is TGCGCCAGCAGCCCCCGGACAGGGAGCGATTCACCCCTCCACTTT.